A selection of T cell receptor beta chains follows, all from one sample in a study of blood T cell repertoires in COVID-19. Some clones are missing from TCRdb's copy, which holds only in-frame ones; the method was immunoSEQ multiplex PCR. The sample lists about 59,000 clones; less than 80% were seen once. The sample comprised peripheral blood. The receptors originated from a human donor in a cohort sampled during active COVID-19. Both conserved end residues are part of each CDR3. The D gene is left open where the match is weak.

D,V,J,CDR3
TRBD1,TRBV7-2,TRBJ1-2,CASSSRTGPNYGYTF
-,TRBV6-2/TRBV6-3,TRBJ2-2,CASSFGHNTGELFF
-,TRBV30,TRBJ1-4,CAWSGGRAAFNEKLFF
-,TRBV30,TRBJ1-4,CAWTSLNEKLFF
-,TRBV3-1/TRBV3-2,TRBJ2-2,CASSLVTGELFF
-,TRBV7-2,TRBJ2-6,CASSLRGTGANVLTF
-,TRBV30,TRBJ2-7,CAWSVDGIGEQYF
-,TRBV19,TRBJ1-1,CASSMGMVSGTEAFF
-,TRBV4-3,TRBJ2-5,CASSQIQGSGETQYF
-,TRBV5-6,TRBJ2-5,CASSLALIGGSQETQYF
TRBD1,TRBV27,TRBJ1-2,CASSLSPDRVNGYTF
TRBD1,TRBV5-4,TRBJ2-1,CASSFSGTGLDEQFF
TRBD2,TRBV4-2,TRBJ2-1,CASSQRGTSGTHNEQFF
-,TRBV29-1,TRBJ2-7,CSVENLARGEQYF
TRBD1,TRBV7-9,TRBJ1-2,CASRPPGQVDYGYTF
-,TRBV7-2,TRBJ2-7,CASSLLSSVSEQYF
-,TRBV6-4,TRBJ2-3,CASSDSSEGQQYF
-,TRBV5-1,TRBJ1-1,CASSLGLFLDTEAFF
-,TRBV19,TRBJ2-7,CASSMGLEQYF
-,TRBV4-3,TRBJ2-1,CASSQMTTYNEQFF
-,TRBV3-1/TRBV3-2,TRBJ2-7,CASSRYAPGEQYF
-,TRBV27,TRBJ2-7,CASSFSGYEQYF
-,TRBV9,TRBJ2-1,CASSGLATHNEQFF
-,TRBV6-2/TRBV6-3,TRBJ2-1,CASSSLIDIYNEQFF
TRBD2,TRBV28,TRBJ2-7,CASSASGSINEQYF
-,TRBV28,TRBJ2-4,CASSPFRAVAKNIQYF
TRBD1,TRBV5-6,TRBJ1-1,CASSPGGQGHTEAFF
-,TRBV24-1,TRBJ1-3,CATSSVSGNTIYF
-,TRBV5-6,TRBJ2-7,CASSFPPAGYEQYF
TRBD1,TRBV19,TRBJ1-1,CASSTTDRGRMNTEAFF
-,TRBV30,TRBJ1-4,CAWSHDGQYNEKLFF
-,TRBV3-1/TRBV3-2,TRBJ2-7,CASSRSLTPSGVSNF
-,TRBV28,TRBJ1-4,CASSFQRFNEKLFF
-,TRBV29-1,TRBJ2-2,CSVRGLRTGELFF
TRBD2,TRBV4-3,TRBJ2-1,CASSHGTGTSPYNEQFF
-,TRBV19,TRBJ2-6,CASSRQYYGANVLTF
-,TRBV5-1,TRBJ1-1,CASSSPGLNTEAFF
-,TRBV7-2,TRBJ1-2,CASSLDRQVLRGYTF
TRBD2,TRBV28,TRBJ2-3,CASSLVTSGSGTDTQYF
-,TRBV27,TRBJ2-3,CATKRMEGSTDTQYF
-,TRBV18,TRBJ2-4,CASSPSRGNIQYF
TRBD2,TRBV27,TRBJ2-7,CASGKPGLAGYEQYF
TRBD1,TRBV7-8,TRBJ2-1,CASNQGQGGNEQFF